The source of this T cell receptor beta chain is a study of blood T cell repertoires in COVID-19. Original data processing: Amplification from reference gene primers served as the basis for estimated nucleated cell counts. TCRdb's table, derived via immunoSEQ multiplex PCR, lists solely in-frame clones and lacks some. The V and J calls and clone size are taken from that table; D and trimming were inferred from the DNA. The table includes a few hundred thousand clones, less than 90% detected once. This clone was detected only a few times. Other nucleotide sequences in the sample specify the same CDR3. Cohort 3 recovery required two negative PCRs, clearance, or symptom resolution. J lost 4 bases, V lost 3 bases, and 0 bases had no gene match. CDR3 length: 13 residues. The germline CDR1 and CDR2 sequences are SQVTM and ANQGSEA.

The V gene is TRBV29-1, the J gene TRBJ2-3, with TRBD1 matching over 11 bases. The clonotype originates from a woman in her fifties or sixties who had recovered from COVID-19. The sample was PBMCs or T cells enriched from blood (not recorded which). The CDR3 sequence is CSVEGQGADTQYF. In DNA form, the CDR3 reads TGCAGCGTTGAGGGACAGGGGGCAGATACGCAGTATTTT.